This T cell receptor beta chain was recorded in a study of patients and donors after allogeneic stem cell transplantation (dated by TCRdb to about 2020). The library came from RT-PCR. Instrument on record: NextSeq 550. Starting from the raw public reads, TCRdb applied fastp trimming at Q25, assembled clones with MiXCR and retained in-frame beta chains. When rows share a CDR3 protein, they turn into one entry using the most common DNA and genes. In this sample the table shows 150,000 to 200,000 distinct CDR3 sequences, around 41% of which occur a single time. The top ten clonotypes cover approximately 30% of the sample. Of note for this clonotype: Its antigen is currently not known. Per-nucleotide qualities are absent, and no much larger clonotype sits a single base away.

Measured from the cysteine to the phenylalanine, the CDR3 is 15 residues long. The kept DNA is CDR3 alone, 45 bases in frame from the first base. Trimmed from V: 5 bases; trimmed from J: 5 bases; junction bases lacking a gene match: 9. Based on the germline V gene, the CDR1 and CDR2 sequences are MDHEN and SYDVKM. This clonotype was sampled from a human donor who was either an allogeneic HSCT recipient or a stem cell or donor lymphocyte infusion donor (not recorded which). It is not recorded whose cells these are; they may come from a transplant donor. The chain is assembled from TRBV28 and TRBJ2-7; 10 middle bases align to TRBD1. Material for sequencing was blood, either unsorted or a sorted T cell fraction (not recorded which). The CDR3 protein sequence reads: CASSDFGTGVNEQYF. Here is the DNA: TGTGCCAGCAGTGACTTCGGGACAGGGGTAAACGAGCAGTACTTC. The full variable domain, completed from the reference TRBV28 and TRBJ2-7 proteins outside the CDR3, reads DVKVTQSSRYLVKRTGEKVFLECVQDMDHENMFWYRQDPGLGLRLIYFSYDVKMKEKGDIPEGYSVSREKKERFSLILESASTNQTSMYLCASSDFGTGVNEQYFGPGTRLTVT.